This is a list of T cell receptor beta chains from one sample in a study of blood T cell repertoires in COVID-19. Here immunoSEQ multiplex PCR was the method, and the copy in TCRdb shows in-frame clones only, minus some. The sample yields 650,000 to 800,000 clones, around 90% seen once. The material sequenced was peripheral blood. These receptor sequences come from a woman aged 18-35 years with acute or convalescent COVID-19. Both conserved end residues are trimmed from each CDR3.

CDR3aa | j_gene | v_gene
ASRFDGGFADTQY | TRBJ2-3 | TRBV5-1
ASTLGGMGTEAF | TRBJ1-1 | TRBV25-1
ASSDLNSGPQH | TRBJ1-5 | TRBV25-1
ASSHLTGQVANEQF | TRBJ2-1 | TRBV4-1
ASRLSRQF | TRBJ2-1 | TRBV12-3/TRBV12-4
AWSRRDEQY | TRBJ2-7 | TRBV30
AWSVQGGWYGYT | TRBJ1-2 | TRBV30
ASSSTVGNTIY | TRBJ1-3 | TRBV27
ASSPQRTGSGNEQF | TRBJ2-1 | TRBV18
SASRDRRNTEAF | TRBJ1-1 | TRBV20-1
ASSLSGGSEQY | TRBJ2-7 | TRBV12-3/TRBV12-4
ATSDLRQGRGEQY | TRBJ2-7 | TRBV24-1
ASSLGFQGAGGYT | TRBJ1-2 | TRBV5-1
ASSPLGAGVNNEQF | TRBJ2-1 | TRBV3-1/TRBV3-2
ASSLLGQGRQPQH | TRBJ1-5 | TRBV27
ASSLAGNTEAF | TRBJ1-1 | TRBV7-9
ASSFSGMDNSPLH | TRBJ1-6 | TRBV27
ASSIGDTYEQY | TRBJ2-7 | TRBV19
ASSGMRGYTDTQY | TRBJ2-3 | TRBV25-1
ASSVGGGDSGNTIY | TRBJ1-3 | TRBV9
ASSSRRGGAYEQY | TRBJ2-7 | TRBV27
ASSQNPSTANTEAF | TRBJ1-1 | TRBV4-1